These 10 T cell receptor beta chains came from one sample sequenced in a study of T cells after yellow fever vaccination. TCRdb called the 5' RACE reads again in MiXCR, with one record for every CDR3 protein. The top ten clones hold around 15% of a sample with just under 600,000 distinct CDR3 sequences, approximately 13% of them seen once. Sequencing was performed on PBMCs, taken on the day of the yellow fever booster vaccination. The receptors originated from a man aged 25 to 45 who received the YFV17D yellow fever vaccine.

This chain connects TRBV20-1 to TRBJ2-1, with D perhaps TRBD2 (5 bases). This CDR3 is built from 19 residues. The germline V gene has CDR1 DFQATT and CDR2 SNEGSKA (reference sequence). The germline V and J ends were trimmed by 2 bases and 6 bases, with 29 bases remaining between them. The CDR3 protein is CSARPRVPRGLTSFNEQFF. CDR3 DNA: TGCAGTGCTAGACCACGGGTCCCTCGCGGGCTAACCTCATTCAATGAGCAGTTCTTC.

This chain connects TRBV11-2 to TRBJ2-7; 7 bases agree with TRBD1. The CDR3 has 15 residues. Per germline, CDR1 SGHAT and CDR2 FQNNGV. The J segment lost 9 bases and the V segment lost 4 bases, leaving 15 bases of the junction unmatched. For the CDR3, the DNA is TGTGCCAGCAGCTCACTGTACAGGGGATTCGTACGGCAGTACTTC. Encoded protein: CASSSLYRGFVRQYF.

This clonotype appeared many times. DNA of the CDR3: TGTGCCAGCAGTAGACTAGCGGGCAGCTCCTACAATGAGCAGTTCTTC. Translating it yields CASSRLAGSSYNEQFF. This rearrangement joins TRBV6-1 to TRBJ2-1, with 10 bases fitting TRBD2. Per the germline V gene, CDR1 is MNHNS and CDR2 is SASEGT. Trimming cost V 5 bases and J 0 bases; bases outside gene matches: 4. CDR3 length equals 16 residues.

The sample holds a few counts of this clonotype. The chain has TRBV7-2 and TRBJ2-1; perhaps TRBD1 as D (7 bases). Germline V gene lookup returns CDR1 SGHTA and CDR2 FQGNSA. CDR3 length equals 15 residues. V dropped 5 bases and J dropped 5 bases, with 16 bases sitting between them. CDR3 bases: TGTGCCAGCAGCCGGGAGCCAGGGGGTCACAATGAGCAGTTCTTC. Translated, it gives CASSREPGGHNEQFF.

The genes are TRBV28 and TRBJ1-6, with D possibly being TRBD1 (5 bases). Trimming removed 7 bases from V and 5 bases from J, with 12 bases in between. The CDR3 is 14 amino acids. Germline V gene sequence: CDR1 MDHEN, CDR2 SYDVKM. The CDR3 sequence is CASKNTGHNSPLHF. CDR3 coding DNA: TGTGCCAGCAAAAACACAGGACATAATTCACCCCTCCACTTT.

The chain joins TRBV5-4 to TRBJ2-3; D uncertain. V was shortened by 0 bases and J by 2 bases, with 13 bases between the two germline ends. Per the germline V gene, CDR1 is SGHNT and CDR2 is YYREEE (reference sequence). The CDR3 has 16 amino acids. The CDR3 DNA sequence: TGTGCCAGCAGCTTGGGGATCGTCGGGCTCACAGATACGCAGTATTTT. This translates into CASSLGIVGLTDTQYF.

This clonotype appeared a few times. As DNA, the CDR3 is TGCAGCGTTCAAGGGGGACTAGCGGGTATTTCCTACGAGCAGTACTTC. Encoded protein: CSVQGGLAGISYEQYF. The J gene is TRBJ2-7, the V gene TRBV29-1; TRBD2 matches at 12 bases. V shed 5 bases and J 1 base; nucleotides not matched to a gene: 9. The germline CDR1 and CDR2 sequences are SQVTM and ANQGSEA. The CDR3 is 16 residues long.

The J gene is TRBJ2-3, the V gene TRBV20-1, with TRBD2 matching 9 bases. The V and J ends lost 7 bases and 0 bases, in that order; junction bases with no gene match: 8. The CDR3 is 15 amino acids. CDR1 and CDR2 from the germline V gene are DFQATT and SNEGSKA (reference sequence). This chain's CDR3 is CSGGRGRASTDTQYF. The DNA for the CDR3 is TGCAGTGGCGGGAGGGGCAGAGCTAGCACAGATACGCAGTATTTT.

This clonotype was counted only a few times. The rearrangement uses TRBV9 and TRBJ2-2, with D perhaps TRBD2 (5 bases). This CDR3 has 13 amino acids. V was cut by 10 bases and J by 6 bases, with 16 bases left in between. Germline V CDR1 and CDR2: SGDLS, YYNGEE. The CDR3 region is CAAKLGYAGELFF. The CDR3 region has the DNA TGTGCCGCTAAACTAGGGTACGCCGGGGAGCTGTTTTTT.

A few counts support this clonotype. The V and J genes are TRBV13 and TRBJ2-7, with D unclear. Germline assignment: CDR1 PRHDT and CDR2 FYEKMQ (reference sequence). This CDR3 spans 15 amino acids. V gave up 2 bases and J gave up 0 bases, with 11 bases separating them. This chain's CDR3 is CASSLTRRTSYEQYF. The CDR3 DNA follows: TGTGCCAGCAGCTTAACTCGGCGGACCTCCTACGAGCAGTACTTC.